Listed here are 27 T cell receptor beta chains from one sample, sequenced in a study of blood T cell repertoires in COVID-19. This table comes from immunoSEQ multiplex PCR, and its TCRdb copy is limited to in-frame clones, with some not included. The top ten hold under 2.5% of the sample, which has over 200,000 clones, about 90% seen once. Material for sequencing was peripheral blood. The receptors derive from a man in his forties or fifties with active or convalescent COVID-19.

V gene TRBV2 combines with J gene TRBJ1-5; 8 bases are shared with TRBD1. V lost 5 bases, J lost 2 bases, and 8 bases stayed unmatched. The CDR3 loop spans 16 amino acids. The germline V gene encodes CDR1 SNHLY and CDR2 FYNNEI. The CDR3: CASSSVMTGGNQPQHF. CDR3 nucleotide sequence: TGTGCCAGCAGTTCAGTGATGACAGGGGGCAATCAGCCCCAGCATTTT. The whole variable domain, remainder taken from reference TRBV2 and TRBJ1-5, is EPEVTQTPSHQVTQMGQEVILRCVPISNHLYFYWYRQILGQKVEFLVSFYNNEISEKSEIFDDQFSVERPDGSNFTLKIRSTKLEDSAMYFCASSSVMTGGNQPQHFGDGTRLSIL.

The chain is built from TRBV12-5 and TRBJ2-5; 7 bases are a match to TRBD1. Trimming at V came to 3 bases and at J to 5 bases, leaving 6 bases not matched to a gene. Germline loops: CDR1 LGHNT, CDR2 FRNRAP. CDR3 size: 14 residues. As DNA, the CDR3 is TGTGCTAGTGGTTTCAATGAACAGGGGGAGACCCAGTACTTC. Protein: CASGFNEQGETQYF.

J is TRBJ1-5 and V is TRBV9; D is possibly TRBD1 (5 bases). CDR1 SGDLS and CDR2 YYNGEE come from the germline V gene. V lost 4 bases and J 0 bases, leaving 11 bases between the germline ends. The CDR3 length is 15 residues. CDR3 sequence (DNA): TGTGCCAGCAGCTTCGACGACAGTAGCAATCAGCCCCAGCATTTT. Its protein product is CASSFDDSSNQPQHF.

This clone has just one count. The CDR3 DNA reads as TGTGCCAGCAGTCCCTGGCCGGAGGGTAACTATGGCTACACCTTC. Residues: CASSPWPEGNYGYTF. V gene TRBV27 combines with J gene TRBJ1-2; D not certain. This CDR3 spans 15 amino acids. Per germline, CDR1 MNHEY and CDR2 SMNVEV (reference sequence). Between the trimmed V and J ends, which lost 5 bases and 1 base, there was a span of 14 bases.

J is TRBJ1-5 and V is TRBV5-1, with 7 bases lining up with TRBD1. The CDR3 runs 16 residues. Germline CDR1 reads SGHRS; CDR2 reads YFSETQ. The ends lost 4 bases at V and 4 bases at J; junction bases unmatched: 11. Here the CDR3 DNA reads TGCGCCAGCAGCGTAGGGACAGCTGAGTCAAATCAGCCCCAGCATTTT. The encoded protein is CASSVGTAESNQPQHF.

This chain joins TRBV5-4 and TRBJ2-2, with TRBD2 identical over 7 bases. Germline trimming cut 3 bases from V and 2 bases from J; bases unmatched to any gene: 4. CDR3 length: 15 residues. Germline V gene data show CDR1 as SGHNT and CDR2 as YYREEE (reference sequence). CDR3 loop: CASSSGTINTGELFF. In DNA form, the CDR3 reads TGTGCCAGCAGCTCCGGGACTATTAACACCGGGGAGCTGTTTTTT.

V usage is TRBV25-1 and J usage is TRBJ1-4, with D maybe TRBD1 (5 bases). Germline V gives CDR1 MGHDK, CDR2 SYGVNS. V was pared by 1 base and J by 8 bases, with 11 bases between. The CDR3 sequence is 14 residues long. CDR3 sequence reads: CASSESGNTEKLFF. As DNA, the CDR3 is TGTGCCAGCAGTGAATCAGGGAATACGGAAAAACTGTTTTTT. Full variable domain (rest looked up from reference TRBV25-1 and TRBJ1-4): EADIYQTPRYLVIGTGKKITLECSQTMGHDKMYWYQQDPGMELHLIHYSYGVNSTEKGDLSSESTVSRIRTEHFPLTLESARPSHTSQYLCASSESGNTEKLFFGSGTQLSVL.

V and J are TRBV7-3 and TRBJ2-7; maybe TRBD2 (5 bases). CDR1 is SGHTA, CDR2 FQGTGA, per germline. Trimming pared 1 base from V and 2 bases from J, leaving 12 bases between. This CDR3 comprises 15 residues. The CDR3 region is CASSLSTGSTYEQYF. The CDR3 nucleotides are TGTGCCAGCAGCTTAAGTACGGGGTCCACCTACGAGCAGTACTTC.

The chain carries TRBV19 and TRBJ2-7; 7 positions agree with TRBD1. V lost 6 bases to trimming and J lost 4 bases; unmatched junction nucleotides: 6. CDR1 and CDR2 (germline): LNHDA, SQIVND (reference sequence). The CDR3 runs to 13 residues. CDR3 nucleotides: TGTGCCAGTAGAATGACAGGGACGTACGAGCAGTACTTC. Its translation: CASRMTGTYEQYF.

The chain recombines TRBV7-2 with TRBJ2-1; 8 bases fit TRBD2. CDR3 size: 15 residues. From germline, CDR1 is SGHTA and CDR2 FQGNSA. Trimming took 6 bases from V and 2 from J; bases not matched to a gene: 6. In DNA, the CDR3 is TGTGCCAGCAGACTACGGGGGGGCCCCTACAATGAGCAGTTCTTC. It translates to CASRLRGGPYNEQFF.

This clone was counted a single time. V is TRBV11-2 and J is TRBJ1-5, with D perhaps TRBD1 (5 bases). The germline V gene encodes CDR1 SGHAT and CDR2 FQNNGV. V lost 1 base and J lost 4, with 8 bases in between. The CDR3 runs to 14 residues. The CDR3 reads CASSLGQGNQPQHF. The DNA for the CDR3 is TGTGCCAGCAGCTTAGGCCAGGGAAATCAGCCCCAGCATTTT.

CDR3 sequence: CAWSKGGAQGSQPQHF. The CDR3 DNA reads as TGTGCCTGGTCCAAGGGTGGGGCCCAGGGGAGTCAGCCCCAGCATTTT. The rearrangement links TRBV30 to TRBJ1-5, with a possible D match to TRBD1 (6 bases). The CDR3 is 16 residues long. Trimming shortened V by 5 bases and J by 6 bases, and 23 bases separated the two germline ends. The germline V gene encodes CDR1 GTSNPN and CDR2 SVGIG (reference sequence).

The chain carries TRBV18 and TRBJ1-5; D possibly corresponds to TRBD1 (5 bases). This CDR3 spans 16 amino acids. Germline CDR1 is KGHSH and CDR2 is LQKENI. V was cut by 3 bases and J by 2 bases, with 14 bases left in between. CDR3 amino acids: CASSPVGTGGNQPQHF. In DNA, the CDR3 is TGTGCCAGCTCACCGGTTGGGACTGGGGGCAATCAGCCCCAGCATTTT.

The rearrangement links TRBV6-4 to TRBJ1-2; D remains unclear. V was cut by 0 bases and J by 0 bases, with 11 bases left in between. CDR1 and CDR2 from the germline V gene are MRHNA and SNTAGT. The CDR3 runs to 16 residues. This CDR3 is CASSDSTGGANYGYTF. The CDR3 nucleotides are TGTGCCAGCAGTGACTCGACGGGAGGAGCTAACTATGGCTACACCTTC.

The V and J genes are TRBV19 and TRBJ2-1, with 8 bases that match TRBD2. Per germline, CDR1 LNHDA and CDR2 SQIVND (reference sequence). This CDR3 has 15 amino acids. J gave up 0 bases and V 7 bases, and 5 bases lay outside the gene matches. The CDR3 is CASNRGRSSYNEQFF. CDR3 sequence (DNA): TGTGCCAGTAATCGCGGGAGGAGCTCCTACAATGAGCAGTTCTTC.

V and J are TRBV7-2 and TRBJ2-7; D perhaps matches TRBD2 (5 bases). Germline V gene sequence: CDR1 SGHTA, CDR2 FQGNSA. The CDR3 extends over 15 amino acids. Deletions cut 3 bases from V and 0 bases from J, with 12 bases between. CDR3 region: CASSFFLGVSYEQYF. Written as DNA, the CDR3 is TGTGCCAGCAGCTTTTTCCTCGGGGTCTCCTACGAGCAGTACTTC.

Written as DNA, the CDR3 is TGTGCCAGCAGCCAAGAGGCGACAGGGCTTCACAATGAGCAGTTCTTC. Its protein is CASSQEATGLHNEQFF. This rearrangement joins TRBV3-1 (or the pseudogene TRBV3-2) to TRBJ2-1; 7 nucleotides agree with TRBD1. V lost 0 bases to trimming and J lost 5 bases; unmatched junction nucleotides: 7. CDR3 size: 16 residues. Germline V gene lookup returns CDR1 LGHDT and CDR2 YNNKEL (reference sequence).

V and J are TRBV16 and TRBJ1-5, with unresolved D. Trimming took 4 bases from V and 11 from J, leaving 12 bases between them. Germline V gene lookup returns CDR1 KGHSY and CDR2 FQNENV. The CDR3 is 12 amino acids. The CDR3 protein is CASSPLWEAQHF. The CDR3 DNA follows: TGTGCCAGCAGCCCATTGTGGGAGGCCCAGCATTTT.

The chain uses TRBV27 and TRBJ1-6, with a weak D call TRBD1 (5 bases). V lost 3 bases to trimming and J lost 6 bases, with 15 bases between them. This CDR3 is built from 16 residues. CDR1 is MNHEY, CDR2 SMNVEV, per germline (reference sequence). The CDR3 coding sequence is TGTGCCAGCAGTTTGGGGGGAGGGTACGGTAATTCACCCCTCCACTTT. The encoded protein is CASSLGGGYGNSPLHF.

The chain joins TRBV5-4 to TRBJ2-4; D possibly corresponds to TRBD1 (5 bases). V was clipped by 0 bases and J by 4 bases, with 14 bases between them. Germline CDR1 is SGHNT and CDR2 is YYREEE (reference sequence). The CDR3 length is 16 residues. This chain's CDR3 is CASSLEGQGTKNIQYF. The CDR3 nucleotides read TGTGCCAGCAGCTTGGAGGGGCAGGGCACAAAAAACATTCAGTACTTC.

This chain links TRBV3-1 (or the pseudogene TRBV3-2) with TRBJ2-1, with 7 bases lining up with TRBD1. V was clipped by 1 base and J by 6 bases; unmatched bases: 12. This CDR3 spans 17 amino acids. Germline V gene lookup returns CDR1 LGHDT and CDR2 YNNKEL (reference sequence). The CDR3 DNA follows: TGTGCCAGCAGCCAAGGTGAGAGACAGGGTCGGTTCAATGAGCAGTTCTTC. Amino acid sequence: CASSQGERQGRFNEQFF.

This clone was found once. This chain links TRBV5-3 with TRBJ2-1, with 13 bases lining up with TRBD2. TRBV5-3 is an open reading frame whose function is uncertain. Germline trimming cut 3 bases from V and 5 bases from J; bases unmatched to any gene: 17. There are 20 residues in the CDR3. This CDR3 reads CARSSIHYTSGRDFNNEQFF. CDR3 nucleotide sequence: TGTGCCAGAAGCTCGATACACTATACTAGCGGGAGGGACTTTAACAATGAGCAGTTCTTC.

This clone appeared once. This sequence joins TRBV9 and TRBJ2-2, with 8 bases that match TRBD2. CDR3 size: 15 residues. Germline V lookup: CDR1 SGDLS, CDR2 YYNGEE. J lost 6 bases, V lost 4 bases, and 8 bases had no gene match. CDR3 sequence: CASSPLGTRAGELFF. CDR3 bases: TGTGCCAGCAGCCCTCTCGGGACTAGAGCCGGGGAGCTGTTTTTT.

The chain combines TRBV24-1 with TRBJ2-1; 8 bases are shared with TRBD1. V shed 5 bases and J 7 bases; nucleotides not matched to a gene: 9. CDR1 is KGHDR and CDR2 is SFDVKD in the germline V gene. CDR3 length equals 15 residues. CDR3 nucleotides: TGTGCCACCAGTGGAGACAGGGGCCGGGGGAATGAGCAGTTCTTC. Its translation: CATSGDRGRGNEQFF.

The rearrangement joins TRBV1 to TRBJ1-6. TRBV1 is labeled a pseudogene. There are 17 residues in the CDR3. The CDR3 DNA reads TGCACCAGCAGCCAGCTATCGGGGGGCAGGGGAAATTCACCCCTCCACTTT. It specifies CTSSQLSGGRGNSPLHF.

The rearrangement uses TRBV2 and TRBJ2-1; weak D call: TRBD1 (5 bases). V was pared by 3 bases and J by 2 bases, with 11 bases between. Germline V gene lookup returns CDR1 SNHLY and CDR2 FYNNEI. The CDR3 is made up of 15 amino acids. The CDR3 DNA sequence: TGTGCCAGCAGTGACACAAGGGGCACCTACAATGAGCAGTTCTTC. Protein product: CASSDTRGTYNEQFF.

The rearrangement links TRBV2 to TRBJ1-1, with 8 bases fitting TRBD1. CDR3 length: 12 residues. The germline V gene encodes CDR1 SNHLY and CDR2 FYNNEI. Losses at the gene ends were 5 bases for V and 6 bases for J; bases not matched to a gene: 2. For the CDR3, the DNA is TGTGCCAGCAGTCCACAGGGGGCTGAAGCTTTCTTT. Translation: CASSPQGAEAFF.